This is a list of T cell receptor beta chains from one sample in a study of blood T cell repertoires in COVID-19. Some clones are missing from TCRdb's copy, which holds only in-frame ones; the method was immunoSEQ multiplex PCR. The table records about 120,000 clones, around 87% of them present only once. The material sequenced was peripheral blood. The receptors shown here come from a woman aged 70-85 years with acute or convalescent COVID-19. CDR3s include the opening cysteine and the closing phenylalanine or tryptophan. A D gene is named only where the DNA matches it firmly. Clone size, where shown, is once, few, many, or a class for clones that have expanded.

CASSPGLAGQETQYF | TGTGCCAGCAGTCCGGGACTAGCGGGACAAGAGACCCAGTACTTC | TRBD2 | 15 | TRBJ2-5 | TRBV6-2/TRBV6-3 | .
CAWRPTGTYGYTF | TGTGCCTGGAGGCCTACAGGGACCTATGGCTACACCTTC | . | 13 | TRBJ1-2 | TRBV30 | .
CASSDVEGGVGNTQYF | TGTGCCAGCAGTGATGTAGAGGGTGGGGTCGGCAATACGCAGTATTTT | . | 16 | TRBJ2-3 | TRBV2 | .
CASSFGGDTEAFF | TGTGCCAGCAGCTTTGGAGGGGACACTGAAGCTTTCTTT | . | 13 | TRBJ1-1 | TRBV7-9 | .
CASTRLGLAKNIQYF | TGTGCCAGCACCCGATTGGGCCTAGCCAAAAACATTCAGTACTTC | . | 15 | TRBJ2-4 | TRBV5-4 | .
CATRTAVANTEAFF | TGTGCCACCCGGACAGCTGTGGCGAACACTGAAGCTTTCTTT | . | 14 | TRBJ1-1 | TRBV10-3 | .
CASSASGQSYEQYF | TGCGCCAGCAGCGCCTCGGGACAAAGCTACGAGCAGTACTTC | . | 14 | TRBJ2-7 | TRBV5-1 | .
CASGPPDRVSNQPQHF | TGTGCTAGTGGTCCCCCGGACAGGGTTAGCAATCAGCCCCAGCATTTT | TRBD1 | 16 | TRBJ1-5 | TRBV12-5 | .
CASSLGQTPNYGYTF | TGCGCCAGCAGCTTGGGACAAACCCCCAACTATGGCTACACCTTC | . | 15 | TRBJ1-2 | TRBV5-1 | once
CASSPTPGTGAYEQYF | TGTGCCAGCAGCCCGACCCCCGGGACAGGAGCCTACGAGCAGTACTTC | TRBD1 | 16 | TRBJ2-7 | TRBV14 | .
CASSLAVTGGVRFYGYTF | TGCGCCAGCAGCTTGGCGGTGACAGGGGGCGTGAGGTTCTATGGCTACACCTTC | TRBD1 | 18 | TRBJ1-2 | TRBV5-1 | .
CASSLQGAGETQYF | TGTGCCAGCAGCCTCCAGGGGGCTGGAGAGACCCAGTACTTC | TRBD1 | 14 | TRBJ2-5 | TRBV6-5 | .
CASSETGPQETQYF | TGTGCCAGCAGCGAGACAGGGCCCCAAGAGACCCAGTACTTC | TRBD1 | 14 | TRBJ2-5 | TRBV5-6 | .
CASSTHLESKETQYF | TGTGCCAGCAGCACCCACCTCGAAAGCAAAGAGACCCAGTACTTC | . | 15 | TRBJ2-5 | TRBV9 | .
CASSIRGDEQFF | TGTGCCAGCAGTATCCGCGGGGATGAGCAGTTCTTC | . | 12 | TRBJ2-1 | TRBV2 | .
CASSVGRNYGYTF | TGTGCCAGCAGCGTAGGGAGGAACTATGGCTACACCTTC | . | 13 | TRBJ1-2 | TRBV9 | .
CASSTFSGNEQFF | TGTGCCAGCAGCACTTTTAGCGGCAATGAGCAGTTCTTC | . | 13 | TRBJ2-1 | TRBV3-1/TRBV3-2 | .
CASRPTGGNEQFF | TGCGCCAGCAGACCCACCGGGGGCAATGAGCAGTTCTTC | . | 13 | TRBJ2-1 | TRBV4-1 | .
CASSSSGLSNEQFF | TGTGCCAGCAGCTCCTCGGGTCTTAGTAATGAGCAGTTCTTC | . | 14 | TRBJ2-1 | TRBV7-3 | .
CASSLTGGNQPQHF | TGTGCCAGCAGTTTGACAGGGGGCAATCAGCCCCAGCATTTT | TRBD1 | 14 | TRBJ1-5 | TRBV28 | .
CASSFGGTEAFF | TGTGCCAGCAGTTTCGGGGGCACTGAAGCTTTCTTT | . | 12 | TRBJ1-1 | TRBV12-3/TRBV12-4 | .
CASSTSGTGKETQYF | TGTGCCAGTAGTACATCAGGGACAGGAAAAGAGACCCAGTACTTC | TRBD1 | 15 | TRBJ2-5 | TRBV19 | .
CASSLGGVNTEAFF | TGTGCCAGCAGCTTAGGCGGAGTGAACACTGAAGCTTTCTTT | . | 14 | TRBJ1-1 | TRBV7-3 | .
CASSPRPTTYNSPLHF | TGTGCCAGTAGTCCCCGACCGACTACCTATAATTCACCCCTCCACTTT | . | 16 | TRBJ1-6 | TRBV19 | few
CATKSYNEQFF | TGTGCCACTAAATCCTACAATGAGCAGTTCTTC | . | 11 | TRBJ2-1 | TRBV2 | .
CAVTTGSYNEQFF | TGTGCCGTAACGACAGGCTCCTACAATGAGCAGTTCTTC | . | 13 | TRBJ2-1 | TRBV10-3 | .
CASSYQDRGKGYGYTF | TGTGCCAGCAGTTATCAAGACAGGGGGAAGGGCTATGGCTACACCTTC | TRBD1 | 16 | TRBJ1-2 | TRBV6-5 | .
CASSEGGSGIYNEQFF | TGTGCCAGCAGTGAAGGAGGTAGCGGGATATACAATGAGCAGTTCTTC | TRBD2 | 16 | TRBJ2-1 | TRBV6-1 | .
CSAEKAGAGEKLFF | TGCAGCGCCGAGAAAGCAGGAGCGGGTGAAAAACTGTTTTTT | . | 14 | TRBJ1-4 | TRBV29-1 | .
CASSQPTGGGETQYF | TGTGCCAGCAGTCAACCAACAGGGGGCGGAGAGACCCAGTACTTC | TRBD1 | 15 | TRBJ2-5 | TRBV28 | once
CASTLSDSAHYEQYF | TGTGCCAGCACCCTATCCGACAGCGCTCACTACGAGCAGTACTTC | . | 15 | TRBJ2-7 | TRBV7-9 | .
CASKPGQGSEQYF | TGTGCCAGCAAGCCGGGACAGGGGTCCGAGCAGTACTTC | TRBD1 | 13 | TRBJ2-7 | TRBV6-5 | .
CASSYGLSSYNEQFF | TGTGCCAGCAGTTATGGACTCAGCTCCTACAATGAGCAGTTCTTC | . | 15 | TRBJ2-1 | TRBV6-5 | .
CATSDFDGLNYGYTF | TGTGCCACCAGTGATTTTGACGGACTTAACTATGGCTACACCTTC | . | 15 | TRBJ1-2 | TRBV24-1 | .
CASGYDRDYEQYF | TGTGCCAGCGGTTATGACAGGGACTACGAGCAGTACTTC | TRBD1 | 13 | TRBJ2-7 | TRBV5-4 | .
CASSVSQGGEKLFF | TGTGCCAGCAGCGTAAGCCAGGGGGGCGAAAAACTGTTTTTT | TRBD1 | 14 | TRBJ1-4 | TRBV9 | .
CASSLMTGEGANNSPLHF | TGTGCCAGCAGCTTAATGACAGGGGAGGGCGCGAATAATTCACCCCTCCACTTT | TRBD1 | 18 | TRBJ1-6 | TRBV11-2 | .
CASSYGVDSPLHF | TGTGCCAGCAGTTACGGGGTCGATTCACCCCTCCACTTT | . | 13 | TRBJ1-6 | TRBV27 | .
CASSVGGPETQYF | TGTGCCAGCAGCGTCGGGGGGCCAGAGACCCAGTACTTC | . | 13 | TRBJ2-5 | TRBV9 | .
CASSYTGGTNNQPQHF | TGTGCCAGCAGTTACACAGGGGGTACGAACAATCAGCCCCAGCATTTT | TRBD1 | 16 | TRBJ1-5 | TRBV28 | .
CASAYDRVYSPLHF | TGTGCCAGCGCTTACGACAGGGTATACTCACCCCTCCACTTT | TRBD1 | 14 | TRBJ1-6 | TRBV28 | .
CASNTGDPLHF | TGTGCCAGCAACACAGGGGATCCCCTCCACTTT | TRBD1 | 11 | TRBJ1-6 | TRBV28 | .
CASTLYGGSTDTQYF | TGTGCCAGCACCTTGTACGGGGGAAGCACAGATACGCAGTATTTT | . | 15 | TRBJ2-3 | TRBV28 | .
CASSRRHPILLDEQYF | TGTGCCAGCAGCCGGCGACATCCCATTTTGTTAGACGAGCAGTACTTC | . | 16 | TRBJ2-7 | TRBV3-1/TRBV3-2 | .
CASSERGRRYEQYF | TGTGCCAGCAGTGAAAGGGGTAGGCGATACGAGCAGTACTTC | . | 14 | TRBJ2-7 | TRBV2 | .
CAWSHGGSYNSPLHF | TGTGCCTGGAGTCATGGGGGGTCCTATAATTCACCCCTCCACTTT | . | 15 | TRBJ1-6 | TRBV30 | .
CASRGGYTEAFF | TGTGCCAGCCGTGGAGGATACACTGAAGCTTTCTTT | . | 12 | TRBJ1-1 | TRBV2 | .
CASSFDSYYGYTF | TGTGCCAGCAGTTTCGACAGTTATTATGGCTACACCTTC | . | 13 | TRBJ1-2 | TRBV6-5 | .
CAWSQQNGATQYF | TGTGCCTGGAGTCAACAGAATGGGGCTACGCAGTATTTT | . | 13 | TRBJ2-3 | TRBV30 | .
CASSLADGGARGTQYF | TGTGCCAGCAGCTTAGCGGATGGGGGGGCCAGGGGGACCCAGTACTTC | . | 16 | TRBJ2-5 | TRBV11-2 | .
CASSFKGNYGYTF | TGTGCCAGCAGTTTTAAGGGGAACTATGGCTACACCTTC | . | 13 | TRBJ1-2 | TRBV12-3/TRBV12-4 | .
CASSGTGGGEKLFF | TGCGCCAGCAGCGGGACAGGGGGCGGAGAAAAACTGTTTTTT | TRBD1 | 14 | TRBJ1-4 | TRBV5-1 | .
CASSLGTGGNEQFF | TGCGCCAGCAGTCTCGGGACAGGGGGAAATGAGCAGTTCTTC | TRBD1 | 14 | TRBJ2-1 | TRBV4-1 | .
CASSPVGRQNSPLHF | TGTGCCAGCAGCCCAGTGGGCAGGCAAAATTCACCCCTCCACTTT | . | 15 | TRBJ1-6 | TRBV7-9 | .